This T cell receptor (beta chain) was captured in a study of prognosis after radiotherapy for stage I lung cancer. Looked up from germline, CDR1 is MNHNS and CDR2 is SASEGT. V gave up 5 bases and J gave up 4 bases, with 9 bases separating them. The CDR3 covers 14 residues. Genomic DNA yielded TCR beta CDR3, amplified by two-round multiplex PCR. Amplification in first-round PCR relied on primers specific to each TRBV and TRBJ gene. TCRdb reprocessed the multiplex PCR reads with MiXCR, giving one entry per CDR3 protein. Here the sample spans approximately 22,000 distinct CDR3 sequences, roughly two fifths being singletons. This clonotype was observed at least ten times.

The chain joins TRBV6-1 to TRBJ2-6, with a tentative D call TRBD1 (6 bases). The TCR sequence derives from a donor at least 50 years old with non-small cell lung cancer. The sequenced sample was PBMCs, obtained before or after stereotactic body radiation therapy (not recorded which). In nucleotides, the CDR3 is TGTGCCAGCAGTACAGGGTCCGGGGCCAACGTCCTGACTTTC. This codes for CASSTGSGANVLTF.